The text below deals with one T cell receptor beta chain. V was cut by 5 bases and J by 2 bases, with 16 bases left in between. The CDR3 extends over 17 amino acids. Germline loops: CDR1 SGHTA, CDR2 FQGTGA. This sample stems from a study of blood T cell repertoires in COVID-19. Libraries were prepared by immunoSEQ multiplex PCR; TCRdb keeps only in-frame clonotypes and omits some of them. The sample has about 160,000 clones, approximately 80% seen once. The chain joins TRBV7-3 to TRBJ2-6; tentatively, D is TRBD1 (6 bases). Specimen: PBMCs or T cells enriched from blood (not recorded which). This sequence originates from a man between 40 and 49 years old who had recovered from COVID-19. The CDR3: CASSPTGGMAGANVLTF. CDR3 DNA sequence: TGTGCCAGCAGCCCGACAGGAGGAATGGCTGGGGCCAACGTCCTGACTTTC.